The 18 T cell receptor beta chains in this list originate from one sample, sequenced in a study of OX40 agonist ivuxolimab in advanced cancers. Method: immunoSEQ multiplex PCR; TCRdb's copy keeps in-frame clones and lacks some. The data show roughly 40,000 clones, with roughly 90% seen just once and roughly a sixth held by the top ten. Sample: CD4+ or CD8+ T cells sorted from blood, taken in a trial of the OX40 agonist ivuxolimab. These receptors were obtained from an adult with an advanced solid tumor such as melanoma, head and neck, liver or kidney cancer.

The chain recombines TRBV7-8 with TRBJ1-2; D is uncertain. Trimming shortened V by 5 bases and J by 1 base, and 11 bases separated the two germline ends. The CDR3 spans 14 residues. Germline V gene lookup returns CDR1 SGHVS and CDR2 FQNEAQ. This CDR3 is CASSPGVLNYGYTF. CDR3 nucleotide sequence: TGTGCCAGCAGCCCGGGAGTGCTTAACTATGGCTACACCTTC.

CDR3 bases: TGCGCCAGCAGCGGTTACGGGCGAGCCTACGAGCAGTACTTC. Encoded protein: CASSGYGRAYEQYF. The chain couples TRBV4-1 to TRBJ2-7; D remains ambiguous. This CDR3 contains 14 residues. The V gene lost 5 bases and the J gene lost 2 bases, with 13 bases spanning the gap. Germline CDR1 is MGHRA and CDR2 is YSYEKL.

This chain links TRBV5-6 with TRBJ2-1; D ambiguous. The CDR3 is 11 amino acids. The V end lost 2 bases, the J end lost 6 bases, and 3 bases lay between the germline ends. CDR1 is SGHDT, CDR2 YYEEEE, per germline. The CDR3 region is CASSLRNEQFF. DNA of the CDR3: TGTGCCAGCAGCTTACGCAATGAGCAGTTCTTC.

This clone was found a few times. The chain has TRBV7-9 and TRBJ1-5, with no clear D. Germline-derived CDR1 and CDR2 are SEHNR and FQNEAQ (reference sequence). The CDR3 totals 12 residues. V was trimmed by 3 bases and J by 7 bases, leaving 7 bases between them. The CDR3 loop is CASSFHVQPQHF. In nucleotides, the CDR3 is TGTGCCAGCAGCTTCCATGTACAGCCCCAGCATTTT.

J is TRBJ2-6 and V is TRBV2, with D possibly matching TRBD2 (7 bases). V was trimmed by 7 bases and J by 0 bases, leaving 13 bases between them. The CDR3 extends over 16 amino acids. Germline loops: CDR1 SNHLY, CDR2 FYNNEI. The CDR3 bases are TGTGCCAGCAAAGGCGGGGGCAGCTCTGGGGCCAACGTCCTGACTTTC. Residues: CASKGGGSSGANVLTF.

V is TRBV28 and J is TRBJ2-7; D might be TRBD1 or TRBD2, each matching 5 bases. Germline-derived CDR1 and CDR2 are MDHEN and SYDVKM. V lost 4 bases and J lost 5, with 21 bases in between. The CDR3 is 16 amino acids. The CDR3 is CASSSQTGEGLHEQYF. The CDR3 DNA reads TGTGCCAGCAGTTCCCAGACCGGAGAGGGGCTTCACGAGCAGTACTTC.

The chain has TRBV6-4 and TRBJ1-5; D remains ambiguous. The V gene lost 0 bases and the J gene lost 6 bases, with 15 bases spanning the gap. Looked up from germline, CDR1 is MRHNA and CDR2 is SNTAGT. CDR3 length equals 16 residues. The CDR3 region has the DNA TGTGCCAGCAGTGACTCGTGGCAGTCTGCGGTTCAGCCCCAGCATTTT. Translating it yields CASSDSWQSAVQPQHF.

In its sample, this clone was seen once. The rearrangement links TRBV25-1 to TRBJ2-7; TRBD2 might be the D (5 bases). The V gene's germline CDR1 is MGHDK and CDR2 SYGVNS. Trimming removed 2 bases at V and 5 bases at J, with 7 bases between. The CDR3 loop spans 12 amino acids. The CDR3 loop reads CASSERGNEQYF. CDR3 DNA sequence: TGTGCCAGCAGTGAAAGAGGGAACGAGCAGTACTTC.

V gene TRBV4-1 combines with J gene TRBJ1-1; D may be TRBD1 (5 bases). Trimming shortened V by 3 bases and J by 1 base, and 6 bases separated the two germline ends. This CDR3 is built from 13 residues. Germline CDR1 MGHRA, CDR2 YSYEKL. The CDR3 coding sequence is TGCGCCAGCAGCCAGGGGGAGAACACTGAAGCTTTCTTT. Amino acid sequence: CASSQGENTEAFF.

This chain uses TRBV9 with TRBJ2-5, with a tentative D call TRBD1 (6 bases). The CDR3 runs 15 residues. Trimming shortened V by 0 bases and J by 5 bases, and 14 bases separated the two germline ends. Per the germline V gene, CDR1 is SGDLS and CDR2 is YYNGEE. CDR3 in amino acids: CASSVEDRTYETQYF. The CDR3 DNA reads TGTGCCAGCAGCGTAGAAGACAGGACGTATGAGACCCAGTACTTC.

The chain is built from TRBV28 and TRBJ2-4, with TRBD1 identical over 11 bases. The CDR3 runs 17 residues. CDR1 and CDR2 (germline): MDHEN, SYDVKM. Trimming took 6 bases from V and 2 from J; bases not matched to a gene: 9. The CDR3 bases are TGTGCCAGCAGCCGGGGACAGGGGGTATTGTCCAAAAACATTCAGTACTTC. Its protein is CASSRGQGVLSKNIQYF.

The rearrangement uses TRBV5-8 and TRBJ1-6, with D tentatively TRBD1 (5 bases). From germline, CDR1 is SGHTS and CDR2 YDEGEE. The CDR3 contains 15 residues. V was cut by 2 bases and J by 7 bases, with 13 bases left in between. The CDR3: CASSLDTGGNSPLHF. The CDR3 DNA follows: TGTGCCAGCAGCTTAGATACAGGAGGGAATTCACCCCTCCACTTT. Variable domain in full (rest from reference TRBV5-8 and TRBJ1-6): EAGVTQSPTHLIKTRGQQATLRCSPISGHTSVYWYQQALGLGLQFLLWYDEGEERNRGNFPPRFSGRQFPNYSSELNVNALELEDSALYLCASSLDTGGNSPLHFGNGTRLTVT.

This chain connects TRBV27 to TRBJ1-1; no firm D call. Germline V lookup: CDR1 MNHEY, CDR2 SMNVEV (reference sequence). This CDR3 is 13 amino acids long. V lost 1 base, J lost 5 bases, and 8 bases lay in between. CDR3 protein: CASSLFEWTEAFF. CDR3 coding DNA: TGTGCCAGCAGTTTATTTGAGTGGACTGAAGCTTTCTTT.

This clone has only one observation. This chain links TRBV7-9 with TRBJ1-5; maybe TRBD1 (5 bases). The V end was cut by 5 bases, the J end by 6 bases, with 11 bases between. The CDR3 is 13 residues long. CDR1 is SEHNR, CDR2 FQNEAQ, per germline (reference sequence). CDR3 sequence (DNA): TGTGCCAGCAGCCTAGGGACGGGTCAGCCCCAGCATTTT. This gives the protein CASSLGTGQPQHF.

V is TRBV9 and J is TRBJ2-6; TRBD2 matches 9 bases. Germline lookup yields CDR1 SGDLS and CDR2 YYNGEE. The V gene end was trimmed by 0 bases and the J gene end by 3 bases; junction bases not matched to a gene: 10. CDR3 length equals 19 residues. Here the CDR3 reads CASSVDIAGGPGGANVLTF. The CDR3, as DNA: TGTGCCAGCAGCGTAGATATTGCGGGGGGGCCTGGTGGGGCCAACGTCCTGACTTTC.

The chain links TRBV19 to TRBJ1-1; 12 bases align to TRBD1. Germline CDR1 LNHDA, CDR2 SQIVND (reference sequence). This CDR3 has 18 residues. J gave up 0 bases and V 5 bases, and 10 bases lay outside the gene matches. The CDR3 DNA follows: TGTGCCAGTAGTCCCCACGCGGGACAGGGGGCGATGAACACTGAAGCTTTCTTT. The encoded protein is CASSPHAGQGAMNTEAFF.

The chain joins TRBV5-4 to TRBJ2-7, with 8 bases matching TRBD2. Trimming cost V 1 base and J 3 bases; bases outside gene matches: 3. In germline, CDR1 is SGHNT, CDR2 YYREEE (reference sequence). The CDR3 loop spans 14 amino acids. CDR3 residues: CASSLRGGFYEQYF. The CDR3 nucleotides read TGTGCCAGCAGCTTGCGGGGGGGTTTCTACGAGCAGTACTTC.

The count of this clone is one. This chain joins TRBV28 and TRBJ1-5; no clear D gene. The CDR3 runs 15 residues. In germline, CDR1 is MDHEN, CDR2 SYDVKM. The ends were cut back, 5 bases at V and 1 base at J, with 12 bases in the middle. This CDR3 reads CASSKGLMSNQPQHF. CDR3 coding DNA: TGTGCCAGCAGTAAAGGGCTGATGAGCAATCAGCCCCAGCATTTT. The full variable domain, rest sourced from reference TRBV28 and TRBJ1-5, is DVKVTQSSRYLVKRTGEKVFLECVQDMDHENMFWYRQDPGLGLRLIYFSYDVKMKEKGDIPEGYSVSREKKERFSLILESASTNQTSMYLCASSKGLMSNQPQHFGDGTRLSIL.